These 2 T cell receptor beta chains originate from one sample sequenced in a study of blood T cell repertoires in COVID-19. Measured with immunoSEQ multiplex PCR; TCRdb has only the in-frame clones, and not every one. The sample includes some 170,000 clones, over 80% of them seen just once. Input material: peripheral blood. The receptor source for this set is an older woman who had recovered from COVID-19.

The chain combines TRBV5-6 with TRBJ1-2; 7 bases fit TRBD1. V lost 3 bases, J lost 4 bases, and 9 bases stayed unmatched. The CDR3 loop spans 15 amino acids. The germline CDR1 and CDR2 sequences are SGHDT and YYEEEE. DNA of the CDR3: TGTGCCAGCAGCTCACCGGGACAGAGCCTCTATGGCTACACCTTC. As protein: CASSSPGQSLYGYTF.

V is TRBV27 and J is TRBJ2-2, with D possibly matching TRBD1 (6 bases). V lost 6 bases and J 4 bases, leaving 9 bases between the germline ends. This CDR3 is built from 13 residues. The germline gives CDR1 MNHEY, CDR2 SMNVEV (reference sequence). The CDR3 loop is CASRGRGTGELFF. In nucleotides, the CDR3 is TGTGCCAGCAGGGGCAGGGGCACCGGGGAGCTGTTTTTT.